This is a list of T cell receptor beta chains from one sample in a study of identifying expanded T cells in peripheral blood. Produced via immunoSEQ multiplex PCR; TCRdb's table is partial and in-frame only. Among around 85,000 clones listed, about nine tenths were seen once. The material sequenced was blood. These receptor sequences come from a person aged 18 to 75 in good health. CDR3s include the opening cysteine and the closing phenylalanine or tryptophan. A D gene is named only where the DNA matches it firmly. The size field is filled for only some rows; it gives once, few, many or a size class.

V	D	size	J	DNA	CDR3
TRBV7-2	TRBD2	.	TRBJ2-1	TGTGCCAGCAGCATCAGCGGGACCGGGAATGAGCAGTTCTTC	CASSISGTGNEQFF
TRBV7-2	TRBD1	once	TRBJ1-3	TGTGCCAGCAGTCGGACAGGTACCTCTGGAAACACCATATATTTT	CASSRTGTSGNTIYF
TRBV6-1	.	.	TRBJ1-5	TGTGCCAGCGGTCGCAGGGGCTACAATCAGCCCCAGCATTTT	CASGRRGYNQPQHF
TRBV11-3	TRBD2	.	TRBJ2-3	TGTGCCAGCAGCTTAGGACTAGCGGGGGGCACAGATACGCAGTATTTT	CASSLGLAGGTDTQYF
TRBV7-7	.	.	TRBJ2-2	TGTGCTAGCAGCCCTCGGGTCTCCTCGGAGGAGCTGTTTTTT	CASSPRVSSEELFF
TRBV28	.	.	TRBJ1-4	TGTGCCAGCAGCCGTAGCAGGGCCTTAGGTGAAAAACTGTTTTTT	CASSRSRALGEKLFF
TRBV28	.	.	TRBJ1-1	TGTGCCACCGTCCGGGCGCCGGCAGAAGCTTTCTTT	CATVRAPAEAFF
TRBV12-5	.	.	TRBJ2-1	TGTGCTAGTGGTTTGGTACGAAGAGAGCAGTTCTTC	CASGLVRREQFF
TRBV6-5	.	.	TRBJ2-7	TGTGCCACCACCGGGACAATAACCTACGAGCAGTACTTC	CATTGTITYEQYF
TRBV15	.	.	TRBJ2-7	TGTGCCACCAGCAGACCCCGGGCAGTCGCGTACGACGAGCAGTACTTC	CATSRPRAVAYDEQYF
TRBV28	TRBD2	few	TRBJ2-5	TGTGCCAGCAGTCAGGCGGGAGACGAGACCCAGTACTTC	CASSQAGDETQYF
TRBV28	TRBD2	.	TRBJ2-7	TGTGCCAGCAGTTTAGTTCGGCTAGCGGGAGCGCGGGAGCAGTACTTC	CASSLVRLAGAREQYF
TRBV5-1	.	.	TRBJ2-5	TGCGCCAGCAGCTCCCTCTGGTTGGGAGCGAGCCAAGAGACCCAGTACTTC	CASSSLWLGASQETQYF
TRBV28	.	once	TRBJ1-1	TGTGCCAGCCTTAAGTCGGGCACTGAAGCTTTCTTT	CASLKSGTEAFF
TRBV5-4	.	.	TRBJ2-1	TGTGCCAGCAGCTTACCAGGGGCAAGCTCCTACAATGAGCAGTTCTTC	CASSLPGASSYNEQFF
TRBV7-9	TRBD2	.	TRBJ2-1	TGTGCCAGCAGCCCACTAGCGGGAACGGATGAGCAGTTCTTC	CASSPLAGTDEQFF
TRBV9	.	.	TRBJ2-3	TGTGCCAGCAGCCCTACGACTGTGCATACGCAGTATTTT	CASSPTTVHTQYF
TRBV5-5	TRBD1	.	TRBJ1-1	TGTGCCAGCGCTCAGACAGGGGGCGTAACTGAAGCTTTCTTT	CASAQTGGVTEAFF
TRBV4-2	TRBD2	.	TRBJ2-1	TGTGCCAGCAGCCAAGACGGCCTAGCGGGAGGGAATGAGCAGTTCTTC	CASSQDGLAGGNEQFF
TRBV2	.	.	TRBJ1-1	TGTGCCAGCAGTGAAAGGTGGGGAAACACTGAAGCTTTCTTT	CASSERWGNTEAFF
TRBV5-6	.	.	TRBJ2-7	TGTGCCAGCAGCTTCTCGGACAAGCAGTACTTC	CASSFSDKQYF
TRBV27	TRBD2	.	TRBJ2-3	TGTGCCAGCAGTTTCCAGACTAGCACCAGCACAGATACGCAGTATTTT	CASSFQTSTSTDTQYF